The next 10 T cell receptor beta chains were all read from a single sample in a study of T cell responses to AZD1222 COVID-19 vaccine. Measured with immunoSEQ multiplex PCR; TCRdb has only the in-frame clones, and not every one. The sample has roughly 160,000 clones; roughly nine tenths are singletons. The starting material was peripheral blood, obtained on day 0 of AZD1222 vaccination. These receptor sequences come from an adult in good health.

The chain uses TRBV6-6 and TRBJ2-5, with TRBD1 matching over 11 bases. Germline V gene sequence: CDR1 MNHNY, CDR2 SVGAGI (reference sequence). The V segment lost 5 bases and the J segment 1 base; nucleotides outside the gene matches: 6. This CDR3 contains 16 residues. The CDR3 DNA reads TGTGCCAGCAGTACCTTAGGACAGGGGGCCCAAGAGACCCAGTACTTC. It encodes CASSTLGQGAQETQYF.

The CDR3 here is CASSPRQFNSPLHF. The CDR3 bases are TGTGCCAGTAGTCCCCGACAGTTTAATTCACCCCTCCACTTT. The chain recombines TRBV19 with TRBJ1-6, with a weak D call TRBD1 (5 bases). Germline lookup yields CDR1 LNHDA and CDR2 SQIVND (reference sequence). The CDR3 spans 14 residues. Trimming pared 5 bases from V and 6 bases from J, leaving 11 bases between.

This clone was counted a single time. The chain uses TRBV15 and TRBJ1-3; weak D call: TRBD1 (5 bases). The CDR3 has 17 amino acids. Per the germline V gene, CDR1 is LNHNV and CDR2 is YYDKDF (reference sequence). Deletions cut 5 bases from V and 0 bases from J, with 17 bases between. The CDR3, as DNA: TGTGCCACCAGCCGATTAGGGACGGGTTACTCTGGAAACACCATATATTTT. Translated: CATSRLGTGYSGNTIYF.

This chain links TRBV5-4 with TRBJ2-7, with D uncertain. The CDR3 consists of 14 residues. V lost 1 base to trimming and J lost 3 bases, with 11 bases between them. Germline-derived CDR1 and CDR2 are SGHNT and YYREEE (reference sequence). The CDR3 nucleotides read TGTGCCAGCAGCTTGAAGGGTTCTAGCTACGAGCAGTACTTC. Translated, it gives CASSLKGSSYEQYF.

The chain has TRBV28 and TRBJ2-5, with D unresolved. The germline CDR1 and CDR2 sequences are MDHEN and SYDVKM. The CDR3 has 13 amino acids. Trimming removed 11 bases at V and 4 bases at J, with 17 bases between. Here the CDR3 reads CAARPTSRETQYF. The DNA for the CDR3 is TGTGCCGCCCGCCCGACCTCCCGAGAGACCCAGTACTTC.

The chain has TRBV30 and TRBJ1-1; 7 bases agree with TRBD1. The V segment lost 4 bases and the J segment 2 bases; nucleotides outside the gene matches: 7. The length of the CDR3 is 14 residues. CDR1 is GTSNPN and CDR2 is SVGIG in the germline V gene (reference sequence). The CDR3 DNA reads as TGTGCCTGGACCCCCGACAGGGTAAACACTGAAGCTTTCTTT. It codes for CAWTPDRVNTEAFF. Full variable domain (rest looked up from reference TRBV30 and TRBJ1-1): SQTIHQWPATLVQPVGSPLSLECTVEGTSNPNLYWYRQAAGRGLQLLFYSVGIGQISSEVPQNLSASRPQDRQFILSSKKLLLSDSGFYLCAWTPDRVNTEAFFGQGTRLTVV.

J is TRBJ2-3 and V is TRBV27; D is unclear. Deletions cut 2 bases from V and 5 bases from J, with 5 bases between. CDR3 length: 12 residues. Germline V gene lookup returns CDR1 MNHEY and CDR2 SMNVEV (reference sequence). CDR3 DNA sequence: TGTGCCAGCAGTTTACGTAGAGATACGCAGTATTTT. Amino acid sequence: CASSLRRDTQYF.

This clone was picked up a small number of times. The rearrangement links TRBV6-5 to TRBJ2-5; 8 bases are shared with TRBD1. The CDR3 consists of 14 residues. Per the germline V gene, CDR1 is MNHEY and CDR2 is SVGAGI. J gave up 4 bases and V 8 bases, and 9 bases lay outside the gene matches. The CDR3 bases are TGTGCCAGCGGAAACGGACAGGGCGGAGAGACCCAGTACTTC. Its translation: CASGNGQGGETQYF.

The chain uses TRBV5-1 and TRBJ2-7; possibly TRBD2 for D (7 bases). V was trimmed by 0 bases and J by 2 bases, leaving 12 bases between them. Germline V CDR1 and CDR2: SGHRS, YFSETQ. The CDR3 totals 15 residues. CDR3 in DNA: TGCGCCAGCAGCTTGGTTGCGGGGGCGACCTACGAGCAGTACTTC. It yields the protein CASSLVAGATYEQYF. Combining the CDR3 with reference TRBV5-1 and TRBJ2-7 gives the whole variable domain KAGVTQTPRYLIKTRGQQVTLSCSPISGHRSVSWYQQTPGQGLQFLFEYFSETQRNKGNFPGRFSGRQFSNSRSEMNVSTLELGDSALYLCASSLVAGATYEQYFGPGTRLTVT.

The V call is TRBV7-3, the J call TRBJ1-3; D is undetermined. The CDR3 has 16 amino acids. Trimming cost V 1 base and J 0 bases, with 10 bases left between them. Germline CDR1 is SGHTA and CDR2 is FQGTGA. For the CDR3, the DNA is TGTGCCAGCAGCTTAAAGGCGGGCTACTCTGGAAACACCATATATTTT. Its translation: CASSLKAGYSGNTIYF.